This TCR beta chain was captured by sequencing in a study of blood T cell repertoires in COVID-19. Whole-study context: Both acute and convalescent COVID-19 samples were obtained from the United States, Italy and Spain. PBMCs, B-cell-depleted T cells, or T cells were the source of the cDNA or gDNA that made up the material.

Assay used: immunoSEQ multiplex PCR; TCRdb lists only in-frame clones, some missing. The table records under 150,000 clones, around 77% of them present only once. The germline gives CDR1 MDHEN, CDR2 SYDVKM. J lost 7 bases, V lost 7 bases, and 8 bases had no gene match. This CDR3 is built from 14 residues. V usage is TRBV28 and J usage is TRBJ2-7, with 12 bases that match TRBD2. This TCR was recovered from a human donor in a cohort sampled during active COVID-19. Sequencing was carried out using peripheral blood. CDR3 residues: CASIASGGAKEQYF. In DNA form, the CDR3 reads TGTGCCAGCATAGCTAGCGGGGGGGCGAAGGAGCAGTACTTC. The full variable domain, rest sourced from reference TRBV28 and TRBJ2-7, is DVKVTQSSRYLVKRTGEKVFLECVQDMDHENMFWYRQDPGLGLRLIYFSYDVKMKEKGDIPEGYSVSREKKERFSLILESASTNQTSMYLCASIASGGAKEQYFGPGTRLTVT.